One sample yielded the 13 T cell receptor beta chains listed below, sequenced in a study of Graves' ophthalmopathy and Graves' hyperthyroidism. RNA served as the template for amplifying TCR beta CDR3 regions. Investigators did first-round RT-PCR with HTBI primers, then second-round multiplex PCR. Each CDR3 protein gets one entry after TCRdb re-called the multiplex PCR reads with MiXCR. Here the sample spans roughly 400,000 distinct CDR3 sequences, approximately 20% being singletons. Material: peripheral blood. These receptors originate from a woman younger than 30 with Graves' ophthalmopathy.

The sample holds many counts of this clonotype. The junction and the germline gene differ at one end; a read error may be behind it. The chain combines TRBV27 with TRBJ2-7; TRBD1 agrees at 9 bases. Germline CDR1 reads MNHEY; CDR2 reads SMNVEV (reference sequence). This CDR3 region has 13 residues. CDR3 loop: CASSLKWDRDRDF. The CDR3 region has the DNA TGTGCCAGCAGTTTAAAGTGGGACAGGGACAGGGACTTC.

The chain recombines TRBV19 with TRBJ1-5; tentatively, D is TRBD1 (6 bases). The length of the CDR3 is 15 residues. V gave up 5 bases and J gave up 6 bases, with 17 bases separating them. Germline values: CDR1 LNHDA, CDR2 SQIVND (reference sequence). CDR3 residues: CASSLPTGLVQPQHF. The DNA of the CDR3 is TGTGCCAGTAGTTTACCAACAGGGCTGGTTCAGCCCCAGCATTTT.

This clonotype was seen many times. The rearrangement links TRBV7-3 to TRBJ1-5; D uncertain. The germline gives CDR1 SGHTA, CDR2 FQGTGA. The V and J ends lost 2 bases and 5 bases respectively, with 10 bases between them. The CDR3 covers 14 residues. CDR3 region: CASSLGGRDQPQHF. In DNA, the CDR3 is TGTGCCAGCAGCTTAGGAGGGCGAGATCAGCCCCAGCATTTT.

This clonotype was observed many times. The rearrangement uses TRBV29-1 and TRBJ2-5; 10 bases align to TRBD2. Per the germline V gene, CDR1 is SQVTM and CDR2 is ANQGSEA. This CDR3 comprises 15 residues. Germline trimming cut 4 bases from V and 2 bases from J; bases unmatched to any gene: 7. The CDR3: CSVVPSGRVQETQYF. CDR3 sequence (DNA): TGCAGCGTTGTCCCTAGCGGGAGAGTACAAGAGACCCAGTACTTC.

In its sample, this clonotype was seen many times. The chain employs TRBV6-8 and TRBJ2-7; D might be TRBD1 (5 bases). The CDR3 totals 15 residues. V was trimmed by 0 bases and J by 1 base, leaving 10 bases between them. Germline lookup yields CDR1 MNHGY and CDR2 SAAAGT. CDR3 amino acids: CASSYSLTASYEQYF. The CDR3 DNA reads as TGTGCCAGCAGTTACTCGCTGACAGCATCCTACGAGCAGTACTTC.

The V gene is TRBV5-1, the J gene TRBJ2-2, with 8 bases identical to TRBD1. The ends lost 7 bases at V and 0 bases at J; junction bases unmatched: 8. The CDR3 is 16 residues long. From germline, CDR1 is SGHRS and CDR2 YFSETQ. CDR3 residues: CASGRGTGTNTGELFF. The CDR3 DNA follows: TGCGCCAGCGGACGCGGGACAGGAACGAACACCGGGGAGCTGTTTTTT. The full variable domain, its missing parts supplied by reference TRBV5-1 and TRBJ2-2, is KAGVTQTPRYLIKTRGQQVTLSCSPISGHRSVSWYQQTPGQGLQFLFEYFSETQRNKGNFPGRFSGRQFSNSRSEMNVSTLELGDSALYLCASGRGTGTNTGELFFGEGSRLTVL.

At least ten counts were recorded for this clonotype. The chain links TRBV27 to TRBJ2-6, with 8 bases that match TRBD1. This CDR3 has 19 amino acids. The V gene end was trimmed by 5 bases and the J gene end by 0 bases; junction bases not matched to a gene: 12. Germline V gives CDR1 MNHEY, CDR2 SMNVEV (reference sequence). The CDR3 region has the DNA TGTGCCAGCAGTCCCCTTCCGGGGACAGGCTACTCTGGGGCCAACGTCCTGACTTTC. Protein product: CASSPLPGTGYSGANVLTF.

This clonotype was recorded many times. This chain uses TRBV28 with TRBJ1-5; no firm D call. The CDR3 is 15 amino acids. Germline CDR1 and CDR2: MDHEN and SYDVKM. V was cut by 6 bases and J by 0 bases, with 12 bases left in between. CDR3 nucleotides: TGTGCCAGCAGCTTCCTCCCACGTAGCAATCAGCCCCAGCATTTT. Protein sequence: CASSFLPRSNQPQHF.

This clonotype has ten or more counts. CDR3 sequence reads: CASSLHLESWREGTTGELFF. The CDR3, as DNA: TGCGCCAGCAGCTTGCATTTAGAGTCCTGGCGGGAGGGCACCACCGGGGAGCTGTTTTTT. The chain recombines TRBV5-1 with TRBJ2-2, with 9 bases that match TRBD2. There are 20 residues in the CDR3. Germline CDR1 reads SGHRS; CDR2 reads YFSETQ. V shed 1 base and J 4 bases; nucleotides not matched to a gene: 17. Complete variable domain (other parts from reference TRBV5-1 and TRBJ2-2): KAGVTQTPRYLIKTRGQQVTLSCSPISGHRSVSWYQQTPGQGLQFLFEYFSETQRNKGNFPGRFSGRQFSNSRSEMNVSTLELGDSALYLCASSLHLESWREGTTGELFFGEGSRLTVL.

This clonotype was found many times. This chain's CDR3 is CSVGGGLGIPEQETQYF. CDR3 in DNA: TGCAGCGTTGGGGGGGGTTTAGGCATTCCGGAGCAAGAGACCCAGTACTTC. The chain links TRBV29-1 to TRBJ2-5; TRBD2 matches 7 bases. The CDR3 extends over 17 amino acids. Trimming cost V 4 bases and J 2 bases; bases outside gene matches: 16. CDR1 is SQVTM, CDR2 ANQGSEA, per germline.

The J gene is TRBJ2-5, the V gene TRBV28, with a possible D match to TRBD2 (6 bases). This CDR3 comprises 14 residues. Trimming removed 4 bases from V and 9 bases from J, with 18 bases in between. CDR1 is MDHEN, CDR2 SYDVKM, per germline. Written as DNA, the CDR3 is TGTGCCAGCAGTTCCCGCGGGGCCCCTGGGGCCCAGTACTTC. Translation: CASSSRGAPGAQYF.

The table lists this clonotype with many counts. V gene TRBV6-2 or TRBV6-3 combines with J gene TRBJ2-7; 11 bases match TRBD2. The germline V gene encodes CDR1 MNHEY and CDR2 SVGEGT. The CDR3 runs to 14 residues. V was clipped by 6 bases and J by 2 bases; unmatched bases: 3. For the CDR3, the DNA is TGTGCCAGCAGAGTAGCGGGAGGGCCCTACGAGCAGTACTTC. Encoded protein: CASRVAGGPYEQYF.

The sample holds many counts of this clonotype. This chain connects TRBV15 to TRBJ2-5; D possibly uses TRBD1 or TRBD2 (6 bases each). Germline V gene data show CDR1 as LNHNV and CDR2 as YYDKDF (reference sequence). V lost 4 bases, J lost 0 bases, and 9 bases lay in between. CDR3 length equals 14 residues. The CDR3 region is CATSIGGYQETQYF. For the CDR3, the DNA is TGTGCCACCAGCATAGGGGGGTACCAAGAGACCCAGTACTTC.